This TCR beta chain comes out of a study of cytomegalovirus exposure and HLA in healthy donors (dated by TCRdb to about 2017). General notes on the study: In an earlier analysis of roughly 590 of the donors, under 300 Gb of sequence data and 95 million to 130 million unique TCR beta sequences from roughly 180 million T cells were reported. Roughly 310 gigabases of sequencing data and 70 million to 100 million unique TCR sequences were included in an early release covering 550 to 800 HLA-typed donors. The genetic ancestry cluster associated with self-reported Caucasian donors included around four fifths of the roughly 390 genotyped donors. The study aimed to test whether cataloging public T cell receptors could reveal signatures of past pathogen exposure. The T cell repertoires of roughly 660 subjects were profiled by immunosequencing and related to cytomegalovirus serostatus. A separate validation cohort of roughly 130 different subjects was used in addition to the 666-subject first cohort. The study combined high-throughput TCR immunosequencing, statistical association of individual TCRs with disease status, and machine learning to predict cytomegalovirus infection status. A later analysis re-analyzed previously published TCR beta repertoires from about 600 donors and added high-resolution HLA genotyping to study TCR occurrence patterns. The later analysis used no new phenotypic data to find candidate immune exposures, relying instead on TCR beta sequences and their occurrence across donors. To decide whether each TCR beta V gene segment behaved as functional or pseudogenic, an earlier analysis of approximately 620 of the donors relied on high-throughput TCR beta sequencing. Donor age, sex, ethnicity and CMV serostatus were compiled together with the repertoire data. A later genetic analysis used genome-wide SNP genotypes for about 55% of the 666 donors, treating that subset as a discovery cohort. Every discovery cohort repertoire had been produced on one sequencing platform. HLA typing covered class I and class II loci at four-digit resolution. Typing coverage varied by locus: roughly 629-630 donors for A, B, C, DRB1 and DQB1; 500 to 550 for DQA1; 606 for DPA1; approximately 470 for DPB1. Roughly five DR-DQ haplotypes were handled as single units for association and clustering because linkage in the cohort was strong. Across some 400 genotyped donors of the cohort, an average of about 220,000 unique TCR beta nucleotide sequences per donor were sequenced, and roughly 18% of those sequences were non-productive.

In total, 600 or so healthy bone marrow donors made up the cohort. Cohort members were all nominally healthy when sampled, although unrecorded immune exposures were likely present. The donor tested CMV seronegative and was one of the 352 seronegative cohort members. A peripheral blood sample was collected from each donor, and TCR beta sequencing was performed on peripheral blood mononuclear cells. The Qiagen DNeasy Blood Extraction Kit was used to extract genomic DNA from the blood cell samples. The method was the immunoSEQ multiplex PCR assay. For the multiplex PCR, a mixture combining 60 forward primers for TCR Vbeta segments and 13 reverse primers for TCR Jbeta segments was used. The CDR3 region of rearranged TCR beta genes was amplified from genomic DNA by a multiplex PCR assay. On the Illumina HiSeq System, the amplified TCR beta libraries were sequenced as 87-base-pair reads. Processing in the source paper ran as follows. A later analysis counted approximately 76 million unique TCR beta chains across the 550 to 700 repertoires, and some 12 million of these chains were shared by at least two donors. Raw reads were error-corrected and collapsed into unique sequences by a nearest-neighbor algorithm in which closely related sequences were merged to remove PCR and sequencing errors. Alignment of CDR3 sequences to IMGT reference sequences was used to assign V, D and J gene segments. For a sequence to be retained, a match of at least six nucleotides to both a V gene segment and a J gene segment was required. Rearrangements were classified as productive when the CDR3 lacked stop codons and remained in frame with V and J, and all other rearrangements were classified as non-productive. CDR3 was defined according to IMGT convention as the region running from the second conserved V-encoded cysteine to the conserved J-encoded phenylalanine. In an earlier analysis of around 570 of the donors, sequences lacking an unambiguous match to a single V gene segment were excluded. An earlier analysis of fewer than 650 of the donors classified V segments as functional when productive rearrangements were above 56.7% and as segregating when the standard deviation between donors was above 5%. A statistical classification framework was built to diagnose cytomegalovirus status from the catalog of TCR beta chain sequences. In a later analysis, TCR nucleotide sequences were compared against IMGT/GENE-DB human TR gene sequences so that V and J genes could be assigned. Using the TCRdist pipeline, a later analysis assigned CDR3 sequences along with most-parsimonious VDJ recombination scenarios. A later analysis defined each TCR beta chain by its CDR3 amino acid sequence plus V-gene family, and excluded reads lacking a unique V-gene family. To address suspected cross-contamination and a sequencing artifact, a later analysis removed roughly 580 highly shared, low-generation-probability nucleotide sequences. A later analysis calculated a clonal expansion index for each public chain from normalized within-repertoire ranks of inferred template counts. In a later analysis, generation probabilities were computed with a VDJ recombination model fitted to out-of-frame rearrangements, and the resulting probabilities were checked against IGoR. In a later analysis, TCR-TCR, TCR-HLA and TCR-CMV co-occurrence was scored with hypergeometric tests, and a repertoire-size bias correction was applied to TCR pairs. To estimate false discovery rates, a later analysis permuted the HLA or CMV assignments 20 times. In a later analysis, co-occurring TCRs were grouped with DBSCAN, and TCRdist sequence similarity was added when clustering was performed within HLA-allele-positive subsets. Repertoires with fewer than 30,000 or more than 120,000 public chains were left out of co-occurrence clustering, as were four to six repertoires with anomalous nucleotide sharing. The table was pulled from immuneACCESS by TCRdb, which kept in-frame rearrangements only. Such tables lose some clones; where checked, under half of the loss comes from unresolved V genes, and the rest has no known cause. The D gene and trimming were derived from the DNA, and the V and J assignments and clone size from that table. The sample table contains around 130,000 clones; only one count was recorded for about four fifths of them. In total, the top ten clones hold 1.4% to 1.5% of the sample.

Worth noting for this clone: Its antigen is not yet known. No base quality information exists; no much larger clone differs at one position.

The paper's findings and limits, for the study overall: Several of the top co-occurrence clusters appeared to be linked to parvovirus B19, influenza, CMV and Epstein-Barr virus, according to a later analysis. The cohort was sequenced for TCR beta chains only, and without alpha or paired-chain data the features that could be detected were limited. A group of highly shared sequence variants was considered likely to be a technical artifact of the sequencing pipeline. About 17 rarely observed V segments, including chromosome 9 orphons, were excluded from the earlier analysis of a few hundred of the donors because counts were too low. In a later analysis, HLA-associated TCR beta chains showed more clonal expansion and lower generation probabilities than non-associated chains that were equally common. In a later analysis, TCR association rates were found to vary across HLA loci, with the most associated TCRs seen for DRB1 alleles and the fewest for HLA-C alleles. Strong co-occurrence of HLA alleles, especially DR and DQ, made assigning TCR associations to individual alleles difficult. A further reported finding was that TCR beta sequences accurately predicted the HLA-A and HLA-B alleles for most subjects in the first cohort. The classifier was reported to diagnose cytomegalovirus status with high specificity and sensitivity in both the original cohort and the validation cohort. It was suggested by the authors that the approach could potentially be generalized to other disease states and immunological phenotypes. A later genetic analysis associated a missense DCLRE1C variant with V-gene and J-gene trimming of TCR beta chains, and an independent cohort replicated the association. A total of 150 or so TCR beta chains were listed by the study as associated with cytomegalovirus. A later analysis found that most CMV-associated TCR beta chains appeared HLA-restricted, with HLA associations seemingly driven largely by CMV exposure. At a false discovery rate of 0.05, a later analysis linked around 17,000 TCR beta sequences to specific HLA alleles. Most TCR sequences were observed very rarely across donors, whereas some public TCRs were present in many individuals. Some IMGT-functional V segments, including TRBV6-2 and TRBV6-3, could not be distinguished by the 87-base-pair reads and were therefore excluded. Correlated functional status among segregating V segments might be attributable to linkage disequilibrium, but an unknown experimental factor could not be ruled out. According to a later genetic analysis, donors in an Asian-associated ancestry cluster had fewer N-insertions in productive TCRs than the approximately 690-donor mean. In vitro tests confirmed that three of the cytomegalovirus-associated TCR beta chains recognize cytomegalovirus antigens. The only immune exposure information available for the cohort was CMV serostatus. In an earlier analysis of some 540 of the donors, most TCR beta V segments appeared in productive rearrangements about 87% or about 30% of the time, broadly matching IMGT annotations. Roughly uniform sequencing depth across donors was assumed in presence/absence analyses, although this assumption may not hold. Because some donors lacked HLA typing at each locus, the association tests relied only on the typed subset.

From the cysteine through the phenylalanine, the CDR3 covers 13 amino acids. Solely the CDR3 DNA is kept, with 39 bases framed from the first base. CDR1 and CDR2, looked up from the germline V gene (reference sequence), are WNHNN and SYGVQD. Deletion took 0 bases off V and 5 bases off J, with a span of 6 bases between the germline ends. The rearranged chain carries TRBV10-1 and TRBJ2-3, and perhaps TRBD2 as D gene, on 5 matching bases. The source of this sequence is a young woman in good health and CMV-seronegative. The sequenced sample was PBMCs. The CDR3: CASSESGGDTQYF. The bases read TGCGCCAGCAGTGAGTCTGGAGGAGATACGCAGTATTTT.